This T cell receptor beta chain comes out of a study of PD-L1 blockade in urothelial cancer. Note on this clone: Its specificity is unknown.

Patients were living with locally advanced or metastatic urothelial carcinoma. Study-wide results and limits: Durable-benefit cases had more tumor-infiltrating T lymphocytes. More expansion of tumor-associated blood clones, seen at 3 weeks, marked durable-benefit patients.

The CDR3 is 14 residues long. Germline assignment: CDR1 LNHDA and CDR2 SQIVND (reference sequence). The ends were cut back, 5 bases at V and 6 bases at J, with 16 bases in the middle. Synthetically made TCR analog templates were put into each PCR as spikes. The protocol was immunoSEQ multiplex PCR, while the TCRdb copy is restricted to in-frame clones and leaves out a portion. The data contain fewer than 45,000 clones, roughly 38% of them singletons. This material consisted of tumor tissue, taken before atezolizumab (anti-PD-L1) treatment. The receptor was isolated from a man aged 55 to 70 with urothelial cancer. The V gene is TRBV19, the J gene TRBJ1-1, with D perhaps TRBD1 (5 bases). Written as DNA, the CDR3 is TGTGCCAGTAGTCCGACGGGGGGACGGGCTGAAGCTTTCTTT. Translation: CASSPTGGRAEAFF.